The 15 T cell receptor beta chains reported below all come from one sample, sequenced in a study of T cells after yellow fever vaccination. TCRdb used MiXCR to reprocess the 5' RACE reads, holding one entry per CDR3 protein. This sample has 150,000 to 200,000 distinct CDR3 sequences, with approximately 6.2% found just once. Material: CD4+ T cells sorted from PBMCs, obtained on the day of the first yellow fever vaccination. Source of these receptors: a man younger than 35 who received the YFV17D yellow fever vaccine.

This clonotype was detected only a few times. The chain recombines TRBV18 with TRBJ1-3, with TRBD1 identical over 8 bases. The V gene end was trimmed by 6 bases and the J gene end by 2 bases; junction bases not matched to a gene: 9. CDR1 KGHSH and CDR2 LQKENI come from the germline V gene. The CDR3 loop spans 16 amino acids. This chain's CDR3 is CASSPQQGAPGNTIYF. The DNA of the CDR3 is TGTGCCAGCTCGCCTCAGCAGGGGGCCCCTGGAAACACCATATATTTT.

This clonotype has at least ten counts. The chain is built from TRBV4-3 and TRBJ2-4, with a tentative D call TRBD2 (7 bases). The germline CDR1 and CDR2 sequences are LGHNA and YSLEER. Between the trimmed V and J ends, which lost 3 bases and 6 bases, there was a span of 12 bases. The length of the CDR3 is 14 residues. The CDR3 DNA follows: TGCGCCAGCAGCCACGCAGGGGAGGGAAACATTCAGTACTTC. Translating gives CASSHAGEGNIQYF.

The chain recombines TRBV28 with TRBJ1-2; TRBD1 aligns across 10 bases. CDR3 length: 15 residues. Germline CDR1 and CDR2: MDHEN and SYDVKM. V shed 4 bases, J shed 5 bases, and the junction held 7 bases outside the gene matches. In DNA form, the CDR3 reads TGTGCCAGCAGTTCCGGGACAGGGGTCGGATATGGCTACACCTTC. Protein product: CASSSGTGVGYGYTF.

At least ten counts were recorded for this clonotype. The chain recombines TRBV25-1 with TRBJ1-1; the match to TRBD1 covers 7 bases. From germline, CDR1 is MGHDK and CDR2 SYGVNS. Trimming removed 4 bases from V and 5 bases from J; junction bases left unmatched: 10. The CDR3 is made up of 15 amino acids. DNA of the CDR3: TGTGCCAGCAGTGCCGCGGGACAGAGCAAAACTGAAGCTTTCTTT. Residues: CASSAAGQSKTEAFF.

This clonotype came up many times. The chain has TRBV18 and TRBJ1-1; TRBD1 matches at 8 bases. Looked up from germline, CDR1 is KGHSH and CDR2 is LQKENI. V dropped 3 bases and J dropped 5; count of bases not matched to a gene: 17. The length of the CDR3 is 18 residues. CDR3 loop: CASSPRPGGVLMLTEAFF. As DNA, the CDR3 is TGTGCCAGCTCACCGCGTCCAGGGGGCGTATTGATGTTGACTGAAGCTTTCTTT.

This clonotype occurred many times. The chain employs TRBV12-3 or TRBV12-4 and TRBJ2-2; TRBD2 agrees at 7 bases. The junction had 2 bases not matched to a gene; V was cut back by 3 bases and J by 1 base. This CDR3 has 15 residues. The CDR3 DNA reads TGTGCCAGCAGTTTTCCGGGGGGGAACACCGGGGAGCTGTTTTTT. Encoded protein: CASSFPGGNTGELFF.

In this sample, this clonotype turned up many times. V and J are TRBV20-1 and TRBJ2-5, with 9 bases that match TRBD2. The CDR3 consists of 17 residues. CDR1 DFQATT and CDR2 SNEGSKA come from the germline V gene (reference sequence). After removal of 2 bases from V and 7 bases from J, the junction contained 17 bases not matched to a gene. In DNA, the CDR3 is TGCAGTGCTAGAAGGGATCGGACTAGCGCCGGTAACGGGACCCAGTACTTC. It specifies CSARRDRTSAGNGTQYF.

This clonotype came up a few times. The chain carries TRBV7-2 and TRBJ2-7; the match to TRBD1 covers 7 bases. The CDR3 is 15 residues long. The germline V gene has CDR1 SGHTA and CDR2 FQGNSA. Trimming at V came to 1 base and at J to 0 bases, leaving 3 bases not matched to a gene. CDR3 bases: TGTGCCAGCAGCTTAGGGACAGGTCACTCCTACGAGCAGTACTTC. Its translation: CASSLGTGHSYEQYF.

This clonotype came up many times. This sequence joins TRBV12-3 or TRBV12-4 and TRBJ2-2; D possibly corresponds to TRBD1 (6 bases). V lost 5 bases and J lost 4, with 14 bases in between. This CDR3 spans 15 amino acids. The CDR3 loop reads CASSPGQGFTGELFF. CDR3 coding DNA: TGTGCCAGCAGTCCGGGGCAGGGGTTCACCGGGGAGCTGTTTTTT.

This clonotype occurred many times. V is TRBV3-1 and J is TRBJ1-6, with D possibly TRBD1 on 5 matching bases. The CDR3 loop spans 15 amino acids. Germline V gives CDR1 LGHDT, CDR2 YNNKEL (reference sequence). V lost 1 base and J lost 6, with 10 bases in between. CDR3 nucleotides: TGTGCCAGCAGCCAAGGGAGGGGCGCTAATTCACCCCTCCACTTT. This encodes CASSQGRGANSPLHF.

This chain connects TRBV11-2 to TRBJ1-5; the D is unclear. The CDR3 runs 14 residues. V was clipped by 1 base and J by 3 bases, with 7 bases between them. Germline loops: CDR1 SGHAT, CDR2 FQNNGV. The CDR3 coding sequence is TGTGCCAGCAGCTTAGGACTGACCAATCAGCCCCAGCATTTT. It codes for CASSLGLTNQPQHF. The full variable domain, with the rest looked up from reference TRBV11-2 and TRBJ1-5, is EAGVAQSPRYKIIEKRQSVAFWCNPISGHATLYWYQQILGQGPKLLIQFQNNGVVDDSQLPKDRFSAERLKGVDSTLKIQPAKLEDSAVYLCASSLGLTNQPQHFGDGTRLSIL.

The sample holds a few counts of this clonotype. This chain joins TRBV5-5 and TRBJ2-7, with D perhaps matching TRBD1 (6 bases). Per the germline V gene, CDR1 is SGHKS and CDR2 is YYEKEE (reference sequence). The germline V and J ends were trimmed by 2 bases and 2 bases, with 14 bases remaining between them. This CDR3 spans 15 amino acids. This CDR3 is CASSLGGPKTYEQYF. DNA for the CDR3: TGTGCCAGCAGCTTAGGGGGTCCCAAAACCTACGAGCAGTACTTC.

The J gene is TRBJ1-1, the V gene TRBV6-2 or TRBV6-3; TRBD1 might be the D (6 bases). Germline CDR1 is MNHEY and CDR2 is SVGEGT. The ends were cut back, 9 bases at V and 0 bases at J, with 11 bases in the middle. The CDR3 consists of 13 residues. CDR3 sequence (DNA): TGTGCCAGTATTAGGGGGATGAACACTGAAGCTTTCTTT. It is translated as CASIRGMNTEAFF.

There are many counts of this clonotype. The genes are TRBV4-1 and TRBJ2-5; the D gene is possibly TRBD2 (5 bases). This CDR3 comprises 17 residues. Germline CDR1 and CDR2: MGHRA and YSYEKL. V was cut by 4 bases and J by 4 bases, with 22 bases left in between. CDR3 coding DNA: TGCGCCAGCAGCCCCAGATCTTCAGGCAGCGGAGGAGAGACCCAGTACTTC. This encodes CASSPRSSGSGGETQYF.

The table lists this clonotype with many counts. The rearrangement links TRBV29-1 to TRBJ1-5, with D tentatively TRBD1 (5 bases). V lost 6 bases, J lost 0 bases, and 9 bases lay in between. The CDR3 runs 13 residues. Germline values: CDR1 SQVTM, CDR2 ANQGSEA. The chain's CDR3 is CSVKTDSNQPQHF. The DNA of the CDR3 is TGCAGCGTGAAGACAGATAGCAATCAGCCCCAGCATTTT.